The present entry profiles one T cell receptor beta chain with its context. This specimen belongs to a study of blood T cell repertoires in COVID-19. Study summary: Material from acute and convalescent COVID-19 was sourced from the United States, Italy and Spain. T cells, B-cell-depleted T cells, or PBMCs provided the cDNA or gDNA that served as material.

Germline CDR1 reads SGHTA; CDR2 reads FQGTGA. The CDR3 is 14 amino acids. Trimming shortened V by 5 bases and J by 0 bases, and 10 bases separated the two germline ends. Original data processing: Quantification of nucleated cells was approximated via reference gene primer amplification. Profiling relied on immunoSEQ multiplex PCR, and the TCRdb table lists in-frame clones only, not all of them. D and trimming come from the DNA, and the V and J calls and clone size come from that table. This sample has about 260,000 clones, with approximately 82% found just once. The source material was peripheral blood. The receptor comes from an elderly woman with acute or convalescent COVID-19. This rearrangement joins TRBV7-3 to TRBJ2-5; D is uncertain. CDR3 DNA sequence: TGTGCCAGCAGCCCTGGGCAGAACCAAGAGACCCAGTACTTC. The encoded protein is CASSPGQNQETQYF. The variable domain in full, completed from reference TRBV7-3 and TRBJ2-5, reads GAGVSQTPSNKVTEKGKYVELRCDPISGHTALYWYRQSLGQGPEFLIYFQGTGAADDSGLPNDRFFAVRPEGSVSTLKIQRTERGDSAVYLCASSPGQNQETQYFGPGTRLLVL.